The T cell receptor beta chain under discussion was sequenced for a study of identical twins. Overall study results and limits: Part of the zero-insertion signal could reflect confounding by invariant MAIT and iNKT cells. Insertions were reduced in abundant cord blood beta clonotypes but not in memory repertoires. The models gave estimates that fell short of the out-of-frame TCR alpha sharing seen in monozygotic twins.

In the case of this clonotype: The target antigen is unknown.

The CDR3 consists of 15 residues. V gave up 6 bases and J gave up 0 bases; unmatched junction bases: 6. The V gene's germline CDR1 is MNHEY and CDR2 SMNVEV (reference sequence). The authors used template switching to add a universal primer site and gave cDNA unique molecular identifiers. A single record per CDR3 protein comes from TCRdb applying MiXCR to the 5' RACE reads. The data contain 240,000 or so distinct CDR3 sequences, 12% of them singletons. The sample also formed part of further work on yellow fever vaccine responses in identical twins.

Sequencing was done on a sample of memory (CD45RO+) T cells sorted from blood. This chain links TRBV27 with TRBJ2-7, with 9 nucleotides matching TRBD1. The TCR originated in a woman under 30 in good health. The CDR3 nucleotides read TGTGCCAGCAGACTCGACAGGGGGAGCTCCTACGAGCAGTACTTC. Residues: CASRLDRGSSYEQYF.